This TCR beta chain was obtained from a study of blood T cell repertoires in COVID-19. Study information: The samples span acute and convalescent COVID-19 from the United States, Italy and Spain. T cells, B-cell-depleted T cells, or PBMCs supplied cDNA or gDNA.

CDR3 length equals 16 residues. Trimming cost V 4 bases and J 3 bases; bases outside gene matches: 9. Per the germline V gene, CDR1 is MNHEY and CDR2 is SVGAGI. Authors' data handling: Reference gene primers were amplified, and this amplification served to estimate nucleated cell counts. Clones were sequenced by immunoSEQ multiplex PCR, and TCRdb holds only the in-frame ones, with some missing. That table is the source of V, J and clone size, and D and trimming were worked out from the DNA. The profile covers more than 200,000 clones, with roughly three quarters appearing a single time and over 3% taken by the ten largest.

The rearrangement links TRBV6-5 to TRBJ1-2, with 9 bases matching TRBD1. The sequencing sample was made of peripheral blood. The clonotype originates from a woman aged 40-49 years with active or convalescent COVID-19. The CDR3 DNA reads TGTGCCAGCAGTTCCCCCGGGACAGGGATCGACTATGGCTACACCTTC. Its translation is CASSSPGTGIDYGYTF.